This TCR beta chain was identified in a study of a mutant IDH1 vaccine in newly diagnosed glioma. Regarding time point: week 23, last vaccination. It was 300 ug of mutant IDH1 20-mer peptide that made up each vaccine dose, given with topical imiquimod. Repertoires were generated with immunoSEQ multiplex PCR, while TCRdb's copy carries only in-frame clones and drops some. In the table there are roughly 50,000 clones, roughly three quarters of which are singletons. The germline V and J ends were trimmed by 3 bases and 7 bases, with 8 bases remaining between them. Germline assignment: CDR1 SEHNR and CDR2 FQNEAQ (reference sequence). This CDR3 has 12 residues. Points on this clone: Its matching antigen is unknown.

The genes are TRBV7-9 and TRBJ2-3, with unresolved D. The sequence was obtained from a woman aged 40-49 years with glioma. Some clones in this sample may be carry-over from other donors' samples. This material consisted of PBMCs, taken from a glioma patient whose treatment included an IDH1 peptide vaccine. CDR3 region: CASSFRRNTQYF. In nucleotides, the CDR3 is TGTGCCAGCAGCTTTAGGCGAAATACGCAGTATTTT. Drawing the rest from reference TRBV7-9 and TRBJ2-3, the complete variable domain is DTGVSQNPRHKITKRGQNVTFRCDPISEHNRLYWYRQTLGQGPEFLTYFQNEAQLEKSRLLSDRFSAERPKGSFSTLEIQRTEQGDSAMYLCASSFRRNTQYFGPGTRLTVL.